The 30 T cell receptor beta chains reported below all come from one sample, sequenced in a study of regulatory T cells in long-lasting Graves disease. As to time point: persistent/refractory GD, antithyroid drugs over 5 years with positive TRAb. PBMC RNA served as the TCR library source. TCR beta libraries were built with iRepertoire HTBI primers and Arm-PCR of CDR3 regions. TCRdb independently ran MiXCR on the multiplex PCR reads; one entry per CDR3 protein. This table holds 500,000 to 800,000 distinct CDR3 sequences, 30% found once. This sample comprised peripheral blood mononuclear cells (PBMCs), obtained when the disease was refractory, from a patient treated with antithyroid drugs. The receptors derive from a female donor with Graves disease.

This clonotype has a single count. The gene calls are TRBV7-2 and TRBJ2-2; 11 bases are shared with TRBD2. The germline gives CDR1 SGHTA, CDR2 FQGNSA. The CDR3 runs 17 residues. The trim removed 1 base at V and 4 bases at J, leaving 5 bases unmatched. The CDR3 spells CASSLVLAGVGTGELFF. Here the CDR3 DNA reads TGTGCCAGCAGCTTAGTACTAGCGGGAGTGGGCACCGGGGAGCTGTTTTTT.

V gene TRBV6-2 or TRBV6-3 combines with J gene TRBJ2-3; 14 nucleotides agree with TRBD2. V trimming: 11 bases; J trimming: 6 bases; junction bases outside the gene matches: 7. Germline V gene lookup returns CDR1 MNHEY and CDR2 SVGEGT. CDR3 size: 14 residues. The DNA of the CDR3 is TGTGCCTCAAGGGGACTAGCGGGAGCCGATACGCAGTATTTT. Translation gives CASRGLAGADTQYF.

This clonotype has only a few counts. The chain links TRBV13 to TRBJ1-2; D gene unclear. Germline CDR1 is PRHDT and CDR2 is FYEKMQ (reference sequence). V was trimmed by 0 bases and J by 6 bases, leaving 11 bases between them. This CDR3 has 14 residues. This chain's CDR3 is CASSLGLDGDGYTF. The CDR3 DNA sequence: TGTGCCAGCAGCTTAGGCCTAGATGGGGATGGCTACACCTTC.

This rearrangement joins TRBV27 to TRBJ2-7; D is ambiguous. The CDR3 has 11 residues. Trimming left V 8 bases short and J 3 bases short, with 8 bases between. Germline V gene data show CDR1 as MNHEY and CDR2 as SMNVEV (reference sequence). CDR3 sequence: CASGIFYEQYF. Written as DNA, the CDR3 is TGTGCCAGCGGAATTTTCTACGAGCAGTACTTC.

This clonotype was detected only a few times. The chain recombines TRBV20-1 with TRBJ2-7; 11 nucleotides align to TRBD2. The V gene's germline CDR1 is DFQATT and CDR2 SNEGSKA (reference sequence). V gave up 0 bases and J gave up 2 bases; unmatched junction bases: 3. The CDR3 consists of 15 residues. The CDR3 nucleotides are TGCAGTGCTAGAGATCGGACTAGCGGGCCCTACGAGCAGTACTTC. Its translation is CSARDRTSGPYEQYF.

V gene TRBV2 combines with J gene TRBJ1-1; no clear D. V lost 10 bases and J lost 2, with 14 bases in between. CDR1 is SNHLY, CDR2 FYNNEI, per germline. CDR3 length: 13 residues. The CDR3 reads CANTLQQNTEAFF. CDR3 bases: TGTGCCAACACCCTACAGCAAAACACTGAAGCTTTCTTT. Using reference TRBV2 and TRBJ1-1 for the parts outside the CDR3, the full variable domain is EPEVTQTPSHQVTQMGQEVILRCVPISNHLYFYWYRQILGQKVEFLVSFYNNEISEKSEIFDDQFSVERPDGSNFTLKIRSTKLEDSAMYFCANTLQQNTEAFFGQGTRLTVV.

The chain combines TRBV11-2 with TRBJ2-7; D remains unclear. Germline V CDR1 and CDR2: SGHAT, FQNNGV. V lost 5 bases to trimming and J lost 2 bases, with 16 bases between them. The CDR3 runs 15 residues. The CDR3 nucleotides are TGTGCCAGCAGCCCCACCCCCCGGCACCCCTACGAGCAGTACTTC. Its translation is CASSPTPRHPYEQYF.

This clonotype was seen more than once but under ten times. J is TRBJ1-1 and V is TRBV28; perhaps TRBD1 as D (5 bases). Looked up from germline, CDR1 is MDHEN and CDR2 is SYDVKM. V shed 4 bases and J shed 5 bases, with 14 bases lying between them. The CDR3 consists of 14 residues. The CDR3 loop is CASSYRGELTEAFF. CDR3 bases: TGTGCCAGCAGTTATAGGGGAGAGCTAACTGAAGCTTTCTTT.

V usage is TRBV6-1 and J usage is TRBJ1-1, with 12 nucleotides matching TRBD1. Trimming cost V 3 bases and J 3 bases; bases outside gene matches: 2. Per germline, CDR1 MNHNS and CDR2 SASEGT. This CDR3 comprises 15 residues. The CDR3: CASSDRDRGHTEAFF. Written as DNA, the CDR3 is TGTGCCAGCAGTGACCGGGACAGGGGGCACACTGAAGCTTTCTTT.

V is TRBV4-1 and J is TRBJ1-4; possibly TRBD1 for D (6 bases). The CDR3 runs to 13 residues. V shed 2 bases and J shed 7 bases, with 8 bases lying between them. CDR1 MGHRA and CDR2 YSYEKL come from the germline V gene. CDR3 amino acids: CASSQIRGEKLFF. The CDR3 DNA reads TGCGCCAGCAGCCAAATCAGGGGTGAAAAACTGTTTTTT.

The sample holds many counts of this clonotype. The gene calls are TRBV6-1 and TRBJ2-7, with D possibly TRBD1 on 5 matching bases. CDR1 and CDR2 (germline): MNHNS, SASEGT. The length of the CDR3 is 11 residues. The V and J ends lost 6 bases and 6 bases respectively, with 9 bases between them. Here the CDR3 DNA reads TGTGCCAGCAGGCTAGGGGTCGAGCAGTACTTC. Translation gives CASRLGVEQYF.

The chain is built from TRBV20-1 and TRBJ2-1, with 9 bases lining up with TRBD2. The germline V gene has CDR1 DFQATT and CDR2 SNEGSKA (reference sequence). CDR3 length: 17 residues. J gave up 8 bases and V 3 bases, and 17 bases lay outside the gene matches. The CDR3 reads CSASLRRRASGTDEQFF. Here the CDR3 DNA reads TGCAGTGCTAGCCTGAGACGTCGGGCTAGCGGGACCGATGAGCAGTTCTTC.

This chain joins TRBV20-1 and TRBJ2-4; D is undetermined. This CDR3 spans 13 amino acids. CDR1 is DFQATT, CDR2 SNEGSKA, per germline (reference sequence). Written as DNA, the CDR3 is TGCAGGCAAGAAAGGCTAGCCAAAAACATTCAGTACTTC. Translating gives CRQERLAKNIQYF.

This clonotype has just a few counts. The chain recombines TRBV27 with TRBJ2-5; tentative D call: TRBD2 (5 bases). Looked up from germline, CDR1 is MNHEY and CDR2 is SMNVEV (reference sequence). With 3 bases removed from V and 5 bases from J, the gap between germline ends came to 10 bases. The CDR3 has 13 residues. The chain's CDR3 is CASSLRVLETQYF. DNA for the CDR3: TGTGCCAGCAGTTTGAGGGTCTTGGAGACCCAGTACTTC.

V gene TRBV5-1 combines with J gene TRBJ1-5; 9 nucleotides line up with TRBD1. CDR1 and CDR2 (germline): SGHRS, YFSETQ. J was trimmed by 6 bases and V by 3 bases; bases with no gene match: 4. The length of the CDR3 is 14 residues. The CDR3 DNA reads TGCGCCAGCAGCTCAGGGACAGGGACTCAGCCCCAGCATTTT. Its protein is CASSSGTGTQPQHF.

The count of this clonotype is one. The V call is TRBV15, the J call TRBJ2-2; no firm D call. The germline gives CDR1 LNHNV, CDR2 YYDKDF (reference sequence). Trimming took 7 bases from V and 4 from J, leaving 16 bases between them. This CDR3 is 15 amino acids long. CDR3 amino acids: CATTPPGPVTGELFF. The CDR3 coding sequence is TGTGCCACCACCCCACCGGGCCCCGTCACCGGGGAGCTGTTTTTT.

The V gene is TRBV3-1, the J gene TRBJ2-7; 11 nucleotides line up with TRBD2. Germline values: CDR1 LGHDT, CDR2 YNNKEL (reference sequence). V trimming: 0 bases; J trimming: 7 bases; junction bases outside the gene matches: 8. The CDR3 has 16 amino acids. As DNA, the CDR3 is TGTGCCAGCAGCCAAGAAATCGGGACTAGCGGAAAAGAGCAGTACTTC. Protein: CASSQEIGTSGKEQYF.

This sequence joins TRBV19 and TRBJ1-1, with 7 nucleotides matching TRBD1. Germline V gene lookup returns CDR1 LNHDA and CDR2 SQIVND (reference sequence). Losses at the gene ends were 4 bases for V and 1 base for J; bases not matched to a gene: 9. CDR3 size: 16 residues. CDR3 in DNA: TGTGCCAGTAGTACGGGACAGTCTATATCGAACACTGAAGCTTTCTTT. Protein product: CASSTGQSISNTEAFF. The whole variable domain, remainder taken from reference TRBV19 and TRBJ1-1, is DGGITQSPKYLFRKEGQNVTLSCEQNLNHDAMYWYRQDPGQGLRLIYYSQIVNDFQKGDIAEGYSVSREKKESFPLTVTSAQKNPTAFYLCASSTGQSISNTEAFFGQGTRLTVV.

The V gene is TRBV6-1, the J gene TRBJ1-6, with a possible D match to TRBD1 (6 bases). This CDR3 region has 15 residues. Trimming took off 7 bases at V and 0 bases at J, with 10 bases between the two ends. Germline V gene lookup returns CDR1 MNHNS and CDR2 SASEGT. DNA of the CDR3: TGTGCCAGCAAAGGACAGAGCTCCTATAATTCACCCCTCCACTTT. It translates to CASKGQSSYNSPLHF.

This clonotype has a handful of counts. The chain carries TRBV2 and TRBJ2-1; 12 bases fit TRBD2. Germline V gives CDR1 SNHLY, CDR2 FYNNEI. The CDR3 loop spans 15 amino acids. V was clipped by 6 bases and J by 3 bases; unmatched bases: 3. CDR3 DNA: TGTGCCAGCAGCGGGGGACTAGCGGGCTACAATGAGCAGTTCTTC. This gives the protein CASSGGLAGYNEQFF.

This clonotype showed up many times. The J gene is TRBJ2-5, the V gene TRBV27; TRBD2 is a possible D gene (6 bases). The CDR3 is 14 amino acids. Deletions cut 5 bases from V and 1 base from J, with 11 bases between. CDR1 and CDR2 (germline): MNHEY, SMNVEV (reference sequence). The CDR3 region is CASSGGATQETQYF. CDR3 in DNA: TGTGCCAGCAGTGGCGGGGCCACCCAAGAGACCCAGTACTTC.

This clonotype was counted at least ten times. This rearrangement joins TRBV28 to TRBJ1-2, with unresolved D. Germline V gene lookup returns CDR1 MDHEN and CDR2 SYDVKM. V gave up 3 bases and J gave up 2 bases, with 10 bases separating them. This CDR3 has 14 amino acids. CDR3 nucleotide sequence: TGTGCCAGCAGTTTGGTCGCAGTAAACTATGGCTACACCTTC. Amino acid sequence: CASSLVAVNYGYTF.

The V and J genes are TRBV6-2 or TRBV6-3 and TRBJ1-5; TRBD1 aligns across 9 bases. The V gene's germline CDR1 is MNHEY and CDR2 SVGEGT. CDR3 length: 20 residues. V was pared by 6 bases and J by 0 bases, with 18 bases of the junction left unmatched. CDR3 residues: CASRQPPTGGRSNSNQPQHF. The CDR3 DNA is TGTGCCAGCAGACAACCCCCTACAGGGGGCCGTTCAAATAGCAATCAGCCCCAGCATTTT.

This clonotype was counted a few times. This chain links TRBV7-2 with TRBJ1-4; tentative D call: TRBD1 (5 bases). This CDR3 is built from 15 residues. Trimming removed 5 bases from V and 10 bases from J, with 20 bases in between. CDR1 and CDR2 (germline): SGHTA, FQGNSA. The CDR3 region is CASSPSGGGTGKLFF. DNA of the CDR3: TGTGCCAGCAGCCCATCGGGCGGGGGGACCGGAAAACTGTTTTTT.

As concerns this clonotype: The junction shows a germline mismatch at one end, possibly a read error. The rearrangement links TRBV19 to TRBJ1-1, with 7 bases identical to TRBD1. Germline-derived CDR1 and CDR2 are LNHDA and SQIVND (reference sequence). The CDR3 is 15 amino acids. CDR3 sequence (DNA): TGTGCCAGTAGTTCTATCCCTGACGCCGGGACAGTAGTTCGATTT. Translation: CASSSIPDAGTVVRF.

The CDR3: CATSWEYGYTF. The CDR3 DNA reads TGTGCCACCTCCTGGGAGTATGGCTACACCTTC. The rearrangement joins TRBV19 to TRBJ1-2, with no clear D. The CDR3 runs 11 residues. The V end lost 10 bases, the J end lost 5 bases, and 11 bases lay between the germline ends. From germline, CDR1 is LNHDA and CDR2 SQIVND (reference sequence).

This clonotype has at least ten counts. This chain links TRBV29-1 with TRBJ1-1; the D gene is possibly TRBD1 (6 bases). There are 15 residues in the CDR3. CDR1 and CDR2 from the germline V gene are SQVTM and ANQGSEA. Trimming removed 4 bases at V and 0 bases at J, with 15 bases between. The CDR3 DNA reads TGCAGCGTTGGAGAGCGGGACACCCTGAACACTGAAGCTTTCTTT. It specifies CSVGERDTLNTEAFF.

This clonotype showed up just a few times. V gene TRBV3-1 combines with J gene TRBJ2-3; D unclear. Germline V gene sequence: CDR1 LGHDT, CDR2 YNNKEL (reference sequence). This CDR3 has 16 residues. The V end was cut by 2 bases, the J end by 0 bases, with 12 bases between. The CDR3 is CASSQRLTSSTDTQYF. The CDR3 DNA is TGTGCCAGCAGCCAACGTCTAACATCTAGCACAGATACGCAGTATTTT.

The rearrangement uses TRBV7-9 and TRBJ2-7; TRBD2 agrees at 9 bases. The CDR3 sequence is 15 residues long. Germline V gene sequence: CDR1 SEHNR, CDR2 FQNEAQ (reference sequence). With 6 bases clipped from V and 4 bases from J, the junction kept 10 bases outside the gene matches. The CDR3 reads CASSSGSLKVYEQYF. The CDR3, as DNA: TGTGCCAGCAGTAGCGGGAGCTTGAAGGTATACGAGCAGTACTTC.

The chain carries TRBV9 and TRBJ1-1, with D unclear. This CDR3 has 15 amino acids. V was clipped by 0 bases and J by 2 bases, with 11 bases between them. From germline, CDR1 is SGDLS and CDR2 YYNGEE. The DNA of the CDR3 is TGTGCCAGCAGCGTAGGTTCCGGGTTCAACACTGAAGCTTTCTTT. It codes for CASSVGSGFNTEAFF.